The TCR delta chain under discussion was sequenced for a study of γδ T cells in repeated Plasmodium falciparum infection. Germline V CDR1 and CDR2: TVYSNPD, GDNSRS (reference sequence). V gave up 0 bases and J gave up 3 bases, with 23 bases separating them. The CDR3 length is 17 residues. TCRdb fed the multiplex PCR reads into CATT to redo clone calling. The sample has roughly 48,000 delta-chain clones, 1.6% seen once. Gammadelta T cells were flow-sorted from PBMC into Vgamma9/Vdelta2+ and Vdelta2-negative populations for bulk analysis. This clone has a count of ten or more. The clonotype was recovered from a pool of human donors (malaria-infected and uninfected, not separated). The chain joins TRDV3 to TRDJ1, with D possibly being TRDD3 (6 bases). The sequenced sample was gamma-delta T cells from blood. In nucleotides, the CDR3 is TGTGCCTTTAGGTGTTTCTGGGGTCAACTCCGGGCCGATAAACTCATCTTT. Translated: CAFRCFWGQLRADKLIF.